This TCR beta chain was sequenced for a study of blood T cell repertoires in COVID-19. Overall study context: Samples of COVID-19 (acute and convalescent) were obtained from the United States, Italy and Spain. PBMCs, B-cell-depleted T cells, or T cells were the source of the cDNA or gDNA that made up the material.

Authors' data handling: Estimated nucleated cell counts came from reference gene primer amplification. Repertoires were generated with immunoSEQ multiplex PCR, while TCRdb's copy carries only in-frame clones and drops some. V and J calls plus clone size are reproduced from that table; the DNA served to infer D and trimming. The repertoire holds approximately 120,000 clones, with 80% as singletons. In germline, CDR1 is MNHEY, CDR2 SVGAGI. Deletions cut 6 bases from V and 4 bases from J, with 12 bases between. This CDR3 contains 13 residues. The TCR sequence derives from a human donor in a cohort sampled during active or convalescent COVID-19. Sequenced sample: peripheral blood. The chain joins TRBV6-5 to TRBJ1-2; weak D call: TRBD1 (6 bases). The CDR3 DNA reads TGTGCCAGCAGAGACGACAGGCTCTATGGCTACACCTTC. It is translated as CASRDDRLYGYTF.